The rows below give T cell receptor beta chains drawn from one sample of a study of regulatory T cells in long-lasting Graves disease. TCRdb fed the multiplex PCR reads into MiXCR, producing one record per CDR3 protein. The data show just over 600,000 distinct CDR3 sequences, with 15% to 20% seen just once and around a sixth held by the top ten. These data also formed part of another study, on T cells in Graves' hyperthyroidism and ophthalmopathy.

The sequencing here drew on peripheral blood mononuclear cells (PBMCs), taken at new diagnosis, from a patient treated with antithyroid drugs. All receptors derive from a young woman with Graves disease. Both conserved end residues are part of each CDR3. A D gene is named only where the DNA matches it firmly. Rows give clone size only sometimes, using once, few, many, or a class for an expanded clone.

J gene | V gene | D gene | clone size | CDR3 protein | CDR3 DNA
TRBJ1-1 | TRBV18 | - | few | CASSLNGQPAEAFF | TGTGCCAGCTCACTTAATGGCCAGCCGGCTGAAGCTTTCTTT
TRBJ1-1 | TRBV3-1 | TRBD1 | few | CASSPLQGANTEAFF | TGTGCCAGCAGCCCTTTACAGGGGGCGAACACTGAAGCTTTCTTT
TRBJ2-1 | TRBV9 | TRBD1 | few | CASSARTGESDEQFF | TGTGCCAGCAGCGCCCGGACAGGGGAGAGCGATGAGCAGTTCTTC
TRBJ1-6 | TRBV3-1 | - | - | CASSPAGDHNSPLHF | TGTGCCAGCAGCCCAGCAGGTGACCATAATTCACCCCTCCACTTT
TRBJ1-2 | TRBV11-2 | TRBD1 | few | CASSKDRGPSTYTF | TGTGCCAGCAGCAAGGACAGGGGACCTTCGACCTACACCTTC
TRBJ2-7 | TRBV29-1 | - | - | CGAVYAQSSYEQYF | TGCGGCGCCGTGTACGCCCAGAGCTCCTACGAGCAGTACTTC
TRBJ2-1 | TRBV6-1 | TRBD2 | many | CASTSGTSGRGQFF | TGTGCCAGCACCTCAGGGACTAGCGGGAGGGGGCAGTTCTTC
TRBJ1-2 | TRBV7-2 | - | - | CASSLAKDIGAYGYTF | TGTGCCAGCAGCTTAGCGAAGGACATTGGGGCATATGGCTACACCTTC
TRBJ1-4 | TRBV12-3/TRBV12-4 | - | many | CASSDPGTSVF | TGTGCCAGCAGTGACCCCGGGACTTCGGTTTTT
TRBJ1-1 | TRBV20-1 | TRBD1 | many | CSAPRQGANTEAFF | TGCAGTGCGCCTAGACAGGGCGCGAACACTGAAGCTTTCTTT
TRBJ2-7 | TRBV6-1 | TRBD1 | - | CATRGNRGSNEQYF | TGTGCCACACGGGGGAACAGGGGGTCCAACGAGCAGTACTTC
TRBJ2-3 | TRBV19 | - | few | CASSSRRAVNTGATQYF | TGTGCCAGTAGTAGTCGGAGGGCAGTCAACACCGGCGCAACGCAGTATTTT
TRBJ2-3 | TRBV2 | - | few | CASSGPRPGGLTDTQYF | TGTGCCAGCAGCGGGCCCCGTCCGGGGGGCTTGACAGATACGCAGTATTTT
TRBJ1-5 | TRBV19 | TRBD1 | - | CASKDRGRLNQPQHF | TGTGCCAGTAAAGACAGGGGGCGACTTAATCAGCCCCAGCATTTT
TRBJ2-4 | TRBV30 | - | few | CAWSAKGGVDIQYF | TGTGCCTGGAGCGCTAAGGGGGGAGTAGACATTCAGTACTTC
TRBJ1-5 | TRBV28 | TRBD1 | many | CASSFFGTGGLQPQHF | TGTGCCAGCAGTTTTTTTGGGACAGGGGGCCTTCAGCCCCAGCATTTT
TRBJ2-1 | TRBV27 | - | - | CASSFYSGDEQFF | TGTGCCAGCAGTTTTTACTCGGGGGATGAGCAGTTCTTC
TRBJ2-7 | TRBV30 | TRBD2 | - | CAWKRLAESYEQYF | TGTGCCTGGAAGCGTCTAGCGGAATCCTACGAGCAGTACTTC
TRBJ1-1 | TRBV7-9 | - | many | CASSFSMADTEAFF | TGTGCCAGCAGCTTCAGCATGGCTGACACTGAAGCTTTCTTT
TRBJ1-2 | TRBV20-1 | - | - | CSAHKADPAGYTF | TGCAGTGCTCACAAAGCTGACCCAGCGGGCTACACCTTC
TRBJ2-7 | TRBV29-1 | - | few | CSVEGQSPEQYF | TGCAGCGTTGAAGGGCAATCCCCCGAGCAGTACTTC
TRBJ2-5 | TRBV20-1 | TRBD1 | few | CSARPRDRGRQETQYF | TGCAGTGCTAGGCCCCGGGACAGGGGGAGGCAAGAGACCCAGTACTTC
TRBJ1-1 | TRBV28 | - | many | CASLSGFPGRNTEAFF | TGTGCCAGCCTTTCTGGTTTTCCTGGGAGGAACACTGAAGCTTTCTTT
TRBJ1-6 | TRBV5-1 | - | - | CASSFWWNSPLHF | TGCGCCAGCAGCTTTTGGTGGAATTCACCCCTCCACTTT
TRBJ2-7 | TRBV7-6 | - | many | CASSLGDTYEQYF | TGTGCCAGCAGCTTAGGAGATACCTACGAGCAGTACTTC
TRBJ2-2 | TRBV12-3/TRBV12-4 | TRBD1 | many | CASSPGQGRAGELFF | TGTGCCAGCAGTCCAGGACAGGGAAGGGCCGGGGAGCTGTTTTTT
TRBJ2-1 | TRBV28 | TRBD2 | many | CASSPSAGGNEQFF | TGTGCCAGCAGTCCCTCAGCGGGAGGGAATGAGCAGTTCTTC
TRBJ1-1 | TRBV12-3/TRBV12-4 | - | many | CASSLVDPNTEAFF | TGTGCCAGCAGTTTAGTTGACCCAAACACTGAAGCTTTCTTT
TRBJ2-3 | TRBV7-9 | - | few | CASSLPADTQYF | TGTGCCAGCAGCTTACCAGCAGATACGCAGTATTTT
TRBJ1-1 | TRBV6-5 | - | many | CASSLGGSEAFF | TGTGCCAGCAGTTTGGGGGGTAGTGAAGCTTTCTTT
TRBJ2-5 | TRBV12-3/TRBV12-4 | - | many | CASSWTEQETQYF | TGTGCCAGCAGTTGGACAGAACAAGAGACCCAGTACTTC
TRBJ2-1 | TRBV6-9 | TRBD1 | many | CASSYSPGDSYNEQFF | TGTGCCAGCAGTTACTCACCCGGGGACAGTTACAATGAGCAGTTCTTC
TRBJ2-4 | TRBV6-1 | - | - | CASSVMGAKNIQYF | TGTGCCAGCAGTGTTATGGGGGCCAAAAACATTCAGTACTTC
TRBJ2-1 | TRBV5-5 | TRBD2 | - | CASRFSGMSYNEQFF | TGTGCCAGCAGGTTTAGCGGGATGTCCTACAATGAGCAGTTCTTC
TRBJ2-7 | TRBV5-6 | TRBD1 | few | CASSNLRGTPAYEQYF | TGTGCCAGCAGCAACCTCAGGGGGACACCTGCCTACGAGCAGTACTTC
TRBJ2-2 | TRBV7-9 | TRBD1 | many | CASVGTANTGELFF | TGTGCCAGCGTCGGGACAGCGAACACCGGGGAGCTGTTTTTT
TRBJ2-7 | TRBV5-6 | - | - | CASSLADLYEQYF | TGTGCCAGCAGCTTAGCAGATCTCTACGAGCAGTACTTC
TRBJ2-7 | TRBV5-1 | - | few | CASRIGPSSGEQYF | TGCGCCAGCAGGATCGGGCCTTCTTCCGGCGAGCAGTACTTC
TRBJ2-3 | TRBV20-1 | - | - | CSAKDARTPTDTQYF | TGCAGTGCTAAAGACGCACGTACCCCCACAGATACGCAGTATTTT
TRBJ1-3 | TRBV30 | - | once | CAWSVATNAAIYF | TGTGCCTGGAGTGTAGCGACCAACGCAGCCATATATTTT
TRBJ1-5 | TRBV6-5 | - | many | CASSWGSHQPQHF | TGTGCCAGCAGTTGGGGATCTCATCAGCCCCAGCATTTT
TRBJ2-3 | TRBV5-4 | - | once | CASSLKVVASTDTQYF | TGTGCCAGCAGCCTCAAAGTCGTAGCGAGCACAGATACGCAGTATTTT
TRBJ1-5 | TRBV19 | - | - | CASSEQSGSNQPQHF | TGTGCCAGTAGTGAGCAATCGGGCAGCAATCAGCCCCAGCATTTT
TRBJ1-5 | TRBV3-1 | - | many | CASSQVSNNQPQHF | TGTGCCAGCAGCCAAGTCAGTAACAATCAGCCCCAGCATTTT
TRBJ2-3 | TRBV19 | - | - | CASRSGDTQYF | TGTGCCAGTAGGAGTGGAGATACGCAGTATTTT
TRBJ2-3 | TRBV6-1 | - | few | CASNSPAGLGDTQYF | TGTGCCAGCAATTCCCCAGCCGGACTGGGGGATACGCAGTATTTT
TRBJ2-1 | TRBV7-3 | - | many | CASSQTPGAGEQFF | TGTGCCAGCAGCCAGACCCCAGGGGCGGGTGAGCAGTTCTTC
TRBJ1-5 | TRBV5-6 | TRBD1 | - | CASSLGDRDHQPQHF | TGTGCCAGCAGCTTGGGGGACAGGGACCATCAGCCCCAGCATTTT
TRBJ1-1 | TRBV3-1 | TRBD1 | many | CASSLGQGATEAFF | TGTGCCAGCAGCTTAGGACAGGGGGCCACTGAAGCTTTCTTT
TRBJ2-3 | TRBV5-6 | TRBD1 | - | CASSLTGTGSDTQYF | TGTGCCAGCAGCTTAACCGGGACAGGGTCAGATACGCAGTATTTT